This TCR beta chain was captured by sequencing in a study of CD8 T cells in ankylosing spondylitis. Study observations and caveats: Clones linked to disease were reported to show significant enrichment in matched ankylosing spondylitis synovial fluid.

One entry per CDR3 protein, called by TCRdb with MiXCR from the 5' RACE reads. The table has under 250,000 distinct CDR3 sequences, around a quarter seen once. From germline, CDR1 is SGHRS and CDR2 YFSETQ. CDR3 length: 15 residues. V gave up 5 bases and J gave up 2 bases; unmatched junction bases: 7. This clonotype was observed a handful of times. The antigen remains unidentified. The V and J genes are TRBV5-1 and TRBJ2-3, with 8 bases matching TRBD1. Sequencing was performed on blood, either unsorted or a sorted T cell fraction (not recorded which). The TCR was taken from a male donor with ankylosing spondylitis or in good health (not recorded which). CDR3 loop: CASSPDRGHTDTQYF. The CDR3 DNA reads as TGCGCCAGCAGTCCCGACAGGGGACACACAGATACGCAGTATTTT.